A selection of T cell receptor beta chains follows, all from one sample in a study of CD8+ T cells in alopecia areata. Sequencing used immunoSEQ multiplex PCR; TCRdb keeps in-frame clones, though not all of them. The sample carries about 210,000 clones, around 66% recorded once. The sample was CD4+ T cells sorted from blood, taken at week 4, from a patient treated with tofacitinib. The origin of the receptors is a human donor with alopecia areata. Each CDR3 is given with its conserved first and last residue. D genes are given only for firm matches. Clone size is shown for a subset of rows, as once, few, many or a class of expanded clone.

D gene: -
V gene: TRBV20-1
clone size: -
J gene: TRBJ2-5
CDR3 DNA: TGCAGTGCTAGAGGCACTTGGTCCCAGTACTTC
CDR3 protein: CSARGTWSQYF

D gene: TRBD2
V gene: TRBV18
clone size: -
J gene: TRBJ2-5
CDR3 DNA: TGTGCCAGCTCACAAACCGGGACTAGCGGGGCCACGGGGGAGACCCAGTACTTC
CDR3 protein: CASSQTGTSGATGETQYF

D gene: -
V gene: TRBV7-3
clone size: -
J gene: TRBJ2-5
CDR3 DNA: TGTGCCAGCAGCCTGGGGGGGACCCAGTACTTC
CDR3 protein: CASSLGGTQYF

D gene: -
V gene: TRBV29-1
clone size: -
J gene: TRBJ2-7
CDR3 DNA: TGCAGCGTTGAGGGACCTCGGGGCTACGAGCAGTACTTC
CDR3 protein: CSVEGPRGYEQYF

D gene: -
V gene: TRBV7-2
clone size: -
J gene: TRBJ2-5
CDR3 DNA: TGTGCCAGCAGCTTAGTAGGGAATAGATGGGAGACCCAGTACTTC
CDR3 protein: CASSLVGNRWETQYF

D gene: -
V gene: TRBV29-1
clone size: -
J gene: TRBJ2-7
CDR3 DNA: TGCAGCGTTGAAGGGGCCGGGGGTCCCTCTATGGGGCAGTACTTC
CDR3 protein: CSVEGAGGPSMGQYF

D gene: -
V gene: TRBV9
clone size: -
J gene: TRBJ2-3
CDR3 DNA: TGTGCCAGCAGTGTCAAGGGTCCAGATACGCAGTATTTT
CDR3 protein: CASSVKGPDTQYF

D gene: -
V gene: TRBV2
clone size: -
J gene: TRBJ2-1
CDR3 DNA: TGTGCCAGCAGGCGACAGAACATAAACGGCAATGAGCAGTTCTTC
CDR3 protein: CASRRQNINGNEQFF

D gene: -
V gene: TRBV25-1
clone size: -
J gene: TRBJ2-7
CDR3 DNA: TGTGCCAGCAGGCCCCAGGGTGGAGGGGCCGAGCAGTACTTC
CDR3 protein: CASRPQGGGAEQYF

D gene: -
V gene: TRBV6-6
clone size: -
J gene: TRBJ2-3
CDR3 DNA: TGTGCGGTAGGGGGGAGCACAGATACGCAGTATTTT
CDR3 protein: CAVGGSTDTQYF

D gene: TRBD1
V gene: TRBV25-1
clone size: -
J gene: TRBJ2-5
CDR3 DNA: TGTGCCAGCAGTGTACAGGGGGCCGAGACCCAGTACTTC
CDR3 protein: CASSVQGAETQYF

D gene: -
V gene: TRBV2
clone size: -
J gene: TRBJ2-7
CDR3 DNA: TGTGCCAGCAGTGTGTCGGGAATCGAGTCCGAGCAGTACTTC
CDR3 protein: CASSVSGIESEQYF

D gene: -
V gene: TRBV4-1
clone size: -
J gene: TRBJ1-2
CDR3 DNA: TGCGCCAGCAGCCACTCCGGACGGGTCGACTATGGCTACACCTTC
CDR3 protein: CASSHSGRVDYGYTF

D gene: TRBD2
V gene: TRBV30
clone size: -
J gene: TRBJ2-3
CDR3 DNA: TGTGCCTGGATCGCGGGGGGCCTGGATACGCAGTATTTT
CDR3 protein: CAWIAGGLDTQYF

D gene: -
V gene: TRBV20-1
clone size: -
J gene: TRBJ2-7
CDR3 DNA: TGCAGTGCTCCCGCCCCCTACGAGCAGTACTTC
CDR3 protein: CSAPAPYEQYF

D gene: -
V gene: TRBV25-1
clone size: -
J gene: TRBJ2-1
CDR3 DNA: TGTGCCAGCAAGTTTTCTGTGAATGAGCAGTTCTTC
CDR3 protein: CASKFSVNEQFF

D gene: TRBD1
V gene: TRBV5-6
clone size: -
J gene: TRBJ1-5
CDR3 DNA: TGTGCCAGCAGCTTGGGAGGGGACAGTAATCAGCCCCAGCATTTT
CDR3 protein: CASSLGGDSNQPQHF

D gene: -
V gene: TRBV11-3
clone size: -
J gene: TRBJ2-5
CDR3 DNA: TGTGCCAGCAGCCCCTACTGGGGGGACGGAGGTCAAGAGACCCAGTACTTC
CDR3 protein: CASSPYWGDGGQETQYF

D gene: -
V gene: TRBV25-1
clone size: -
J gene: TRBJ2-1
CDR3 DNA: TGTGCCAGCAGTGCCCCCCCTACTCGCAATGAGCAGTTCTTC
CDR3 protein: CASSAPPTRNEQFF

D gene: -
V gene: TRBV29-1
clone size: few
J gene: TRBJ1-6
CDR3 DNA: TGCAGCGTAAAGGCTCAGGAGAATTCACCCCTCCACTTT
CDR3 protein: CSVKAQENSPLHF

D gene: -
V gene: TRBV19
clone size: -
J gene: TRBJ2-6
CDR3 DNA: TGTGCCAGTAGCCTACAGGGCTCCGGGGCCAACGTCCTGACTTTC
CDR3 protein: CASSLQGSGANVLTF

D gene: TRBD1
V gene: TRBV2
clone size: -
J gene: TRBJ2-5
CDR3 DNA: TGTGCCAGCACGAAGAGGACAGGGAACTACCAAGAGACCCAGTACTTC
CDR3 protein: CASTKRTGNYQETQYF

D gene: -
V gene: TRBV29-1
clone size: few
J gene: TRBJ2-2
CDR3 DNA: TGCAGCGCCCGGACCGCCAAGGGTACCGGGGAGCTGTTTTTT
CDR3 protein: CSARTAKGTGELFF

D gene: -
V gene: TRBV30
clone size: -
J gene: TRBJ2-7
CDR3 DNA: TGTGCCTGGGCGAGGGACGAGCAGTACTTC
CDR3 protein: CAWARDEQYF

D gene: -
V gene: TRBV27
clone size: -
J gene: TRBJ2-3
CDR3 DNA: TGTGCCAGCAGTTTGCGGGGCGCAGATACGCAGTATTTT
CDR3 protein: CASSLRGADTQYF

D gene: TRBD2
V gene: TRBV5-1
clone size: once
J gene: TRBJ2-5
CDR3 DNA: TGCGCCAGCAGCTCCCGACTAGCGGGGTCGGGGGAGACCCAGTACTTC
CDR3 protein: CASSSRLAGSGETQYF

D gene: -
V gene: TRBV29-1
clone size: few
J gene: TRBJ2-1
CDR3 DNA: TGCAGCGTGACAGGACCCACCTACAATGAGCAGTTCTTC
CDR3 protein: CSVTGPTYNEQFF

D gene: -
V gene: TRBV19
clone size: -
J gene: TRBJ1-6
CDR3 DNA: TGTGCCAGTAGGCAGGCTCAGATCCTCCACTTT
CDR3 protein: CASRQAQILHF

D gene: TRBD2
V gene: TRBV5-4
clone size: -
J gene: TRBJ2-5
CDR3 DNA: TGTGCCAGCAGCCCCGGGGGGGCCTTTGAGACCCAGTACTTC
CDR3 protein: CASSPGGAFETQYF

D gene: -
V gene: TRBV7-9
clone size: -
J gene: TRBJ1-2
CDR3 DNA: TGTGCCAGCAGCTCCAGATGGGGGGGCGGCTATGGCTACACCTTC
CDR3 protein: CASSSRWGGGYGYTF

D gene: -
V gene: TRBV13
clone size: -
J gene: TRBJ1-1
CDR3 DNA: TGTGCCAGCAGCGCGCGGCACGGGTTGGCTGAAGCTTTCTTT
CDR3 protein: CASSARHGLAEAFF

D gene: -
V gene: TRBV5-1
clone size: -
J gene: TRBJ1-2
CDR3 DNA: TGCGCCAGCAGCTTGGAACGGAACTATGGCTACACCTTC
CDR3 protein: CASSLERNYGYTF

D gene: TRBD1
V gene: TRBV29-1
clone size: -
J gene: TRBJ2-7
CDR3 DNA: TGCAGCGTTGAAGATCCTTTTGACAGGGTATCCTACGAGCAGTACTTC
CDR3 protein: CSVEDPFDRVSYEQYF

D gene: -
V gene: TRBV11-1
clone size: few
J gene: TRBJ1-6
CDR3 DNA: TGTGCCAGCAGCTCCATCGGCCAGCCTTATAATTCACCCCTCCACTTT
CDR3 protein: CASSSIGQPYNSPLHF

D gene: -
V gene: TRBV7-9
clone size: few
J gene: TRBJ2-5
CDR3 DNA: TGTGCCAGCAGCTTAAGGGGAGGACAGACCCAGTACTTC
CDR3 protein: CASSLRGGQTQYF

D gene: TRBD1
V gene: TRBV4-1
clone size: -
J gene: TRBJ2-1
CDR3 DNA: TGCGCCAGCAGCCGTGCCGGGACAGATTACAATGAGCAGTTCTTC
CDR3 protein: CASSRAGTDYNEQFF

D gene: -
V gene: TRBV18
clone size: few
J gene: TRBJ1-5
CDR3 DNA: TGTGCCAGCTCACCGGGGCTCCCGAGGGAGCCCCAGCATTTT
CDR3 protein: CASSPGLPREPQHF

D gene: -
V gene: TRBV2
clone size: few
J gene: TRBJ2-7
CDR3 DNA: TGTGCCAGCAGGGGATCTCCTAGGGACGAGCAGTACTTC
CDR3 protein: CASRGSPRDEQYF

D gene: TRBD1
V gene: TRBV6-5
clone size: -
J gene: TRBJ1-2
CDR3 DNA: TGTGCCAGCAGTTACTCTGGACAGGGTGGCTCTGGCTACACCTTC
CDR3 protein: CASSYSGQGGSGYTF

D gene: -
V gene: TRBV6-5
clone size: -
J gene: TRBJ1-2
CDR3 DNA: TGTGCCAGCACCAGAAGTCTGAACTATGGCTACACCTTC
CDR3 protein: CASTRSLNYGYTF

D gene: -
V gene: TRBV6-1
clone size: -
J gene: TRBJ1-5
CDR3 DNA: TGTGCCATCAGTGGAGGGGATGGAGGGCAGCCCCAGCATTTT
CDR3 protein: CAISGGDGGQPQHF

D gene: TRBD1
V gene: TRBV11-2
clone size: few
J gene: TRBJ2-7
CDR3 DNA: TGTGCCAGCAGCCAAATACAGGGGGCGCGACCCGAGCAGTACTTC
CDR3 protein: CASSQIQGARPEQYF

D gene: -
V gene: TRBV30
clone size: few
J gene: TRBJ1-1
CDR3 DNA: TGTGCCTGGAGTGTGGGCCTTTGGGGGGACACTGAAGCTTTCTTT
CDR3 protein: CAWSVGLWGDTEAFF

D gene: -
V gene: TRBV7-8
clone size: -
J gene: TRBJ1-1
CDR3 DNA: TGTGCCAGCAGCTTCGGACGGAACACTGAAGCTTTCTTT
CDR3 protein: CASSFGRNTEAFF

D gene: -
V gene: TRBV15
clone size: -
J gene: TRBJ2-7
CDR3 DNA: TGTGCCACCAGCAGAGATCGGGTCCCGGCGGGGGAGCAGTACTTC
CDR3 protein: CATSRDRVPAGEQYF

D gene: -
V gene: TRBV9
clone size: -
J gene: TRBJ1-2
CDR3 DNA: TGTGCCAGCGAAAAAGGGCGCGGCTACACCTTC
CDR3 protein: CASEKGRGYTF

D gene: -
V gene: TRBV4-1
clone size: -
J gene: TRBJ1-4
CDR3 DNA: TGCGCCAGCAGCCTTTCGGAGGGGGGCGCGGGTGAAAAACTGTTTTTT
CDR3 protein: CASSLSEGGAGEKLFF

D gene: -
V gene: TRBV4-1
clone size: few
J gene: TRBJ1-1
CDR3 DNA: TGCGCCAGCAGCCCGCCGGTCGGACAGCAGTCTCCCGAAGCTTTCTTT
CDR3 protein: CASSPPVGQQSPEAFF

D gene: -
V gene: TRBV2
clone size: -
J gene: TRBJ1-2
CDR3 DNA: TGTGCCAGCAGTGAAGGAGTTGGGGGCAATGGCTACACCTTC
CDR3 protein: CASSEGVGGNGYTF

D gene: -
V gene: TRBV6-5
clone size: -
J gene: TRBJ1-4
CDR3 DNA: TGTGCCAGCAGGACAGCACTTAATGAAAAACTGTTTTTT
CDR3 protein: CASRTALNEKLFF

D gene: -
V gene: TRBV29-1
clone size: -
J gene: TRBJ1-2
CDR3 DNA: TGCAGCGTTGGGGACAATGATGGCTACACCTTC
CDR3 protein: CSVGDNDGYTF

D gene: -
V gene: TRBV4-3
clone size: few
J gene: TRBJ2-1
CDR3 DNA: TGCGCCAGCAGCCAAGAGGCCAATGAGCAGTTCTTC
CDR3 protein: CASSQEANEQFF

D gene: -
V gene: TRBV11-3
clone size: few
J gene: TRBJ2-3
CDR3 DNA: TGTGCCAGCAGCTTTCTGTCGGGGGCGACAGATACGCAGTATTTT
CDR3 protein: CASSFLSGATDTQYF

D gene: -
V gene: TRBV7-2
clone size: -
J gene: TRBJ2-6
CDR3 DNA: TGTGCCAGCAGCTTAGTATCTGGGGCCAACGTCCTGACTTTC
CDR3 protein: CASSLVSGANVLTF